These 13 T cell receptor beta chains originate from one sample sequenced in a study of blood T cells in healthy people across ages. Primed by a sample-barcoded 5' primer and a J-beta primer mix, a second PCR proceeded for 7 to 11 cycles. Via MiXCR, TCRdb re-called the 5' RACE reads, giving one row per CDR3 protein. The sample lists fewer than 2 million distinct CDR3 sequences; about two fifths were seen once. The sequencing input was blood. The receptors stem from a human donor in good health.

This clonotype was detected ten times or more. This chain joins TRBV29-1 and TRBJ2-7; 8 positions match TRBD1. The CDR3 extends over 14 amino acids. Germline-derived CDR1 and CDR2 are SQVTM and ANQGSEA. The J segment lost 0 bases and the V segment lost 7 bases, leaving 8 bases of the junction unmatched. The CDR3 DNA reads TGCAGCGGGCGAACAGGGGGTAACTCCTACGAGCAGTACTTC. As protein: CSGRTGGNSYEQYF.

Only one count was recorded for this clonotype. Here the CDR3 reads CASSFREWVRPNYGYTF. The CDR3 nucleotides read TGTGCCAGCAGTTTTCGGGAATGGGTACGGCCTAACTATGGCTACACCTTC. The chain couples TRBV28 to TRBJ1-2; D unclear. The V gene lost 3 bases and the J gene lost 0 bases, with 17 bases spanning the gap. Germline V lookup: CDR1 MDHEN, CDR2 SYDVKM. The CDR3 length is 17 residues.

The CDR3 DNA is TGTGCCAGCAGCGGTTCGGGGGGGGTCTCTAGCACAGATACGCAGTATTTT. Its protein product is CASSGSGGVSSTDTQYF. The V call is TRBV11-2, the J call TRBJ2-3; 8 bases align to TRBD2. The CDR3 totals 17 residues. Germline CDR1 and CDR2: SGHAT and FQNNGV. Trimming cost V 5 bases and J 0 bases; bases outside gene matches: 10. The full variable domain, with the rest looked up from reference TRBV11-2 and TRBJ2-3, is EAGVAQSPRYKIIEKRQSVAFWCNPISGHATLYWYQQILGQGPKLLIQFQNNGVVDDSQLPKDRFSAERLKGVDSTLKIQPAKLEDSAVYLCASSGSGGVSSTDTQYFGPGTRLTVL.

The V and J genes are TRBV5-6 and TRBJ1-6; a weak D match, TRBD1 (5 bases). Looked up from germline, CDR1 is SGHDT and CDR2 is YYEEEE. CDR3 length: 17 residues. V lost 5 bases and J lost 0, with 15 bases in between. CDR3: CASSRDYLSSYNSPLHF. The CDR3 DNA reads as TGTGCCAGCAGTCGGGACTACTTAAGCTCCTATAATTCACCCCTCCACTTT. Together with reference TRBV5-6 and TRBJ1-6, the CDR3 gives the full variable domain: DAGVTQSPTHLIKTRGQQVTLRCSPKSGHDTVSWYQQALGQGPQFIFQYYEEEERQRGNFPDRFSGHQFPNYSSELNVNALLLGDSALYLCASSRDYLSSYNSPLHFGNGTRLTVT.

This clonotype was recorded a few times. The CDR3 nucleotides are TGCGCCAGCAGCCCCCTAGGGAGTTCGGCTGAAGCTTTCTTT. Amino acids: CASSPLGSSAEAFF. The chain is built from TRBV4-3 and TRBJ1-1, with D uncertain. V gave up 4 bases and J gave up 6 bases, with 15 bases separating them. Germline V gene data show CDR1 as LGHNA and CDR2 as YSLEER. The CDR3 length is 14 residues.

With regard to this clonotype: The junction differs from germline at one of its ends, possibly a read error. The J gene is TRBJ2-7, the V gene TRBV7-8; 8 bases are a match to TRBD1. The CDR3 has 18 residues. Germline CDR1 is SGHVS and CDR2 is FQNEAQ. The DNA of the CDR3 is TGTGCCAGCAACTTAAACCCCCAGGACAGGGAAAATTCCTACGAGCAGTACTTC. It yields the protein CASNLNPQDRENSYEQYF.

The V call is TRBV5-1, the J call TRBJ2-3, with no clear D. The germline V and J ends were trimmed by 0 bases and 2 bases, with 7 bases remaining between them. The CDR3 length is 14 residues. Germline V gives CDR1 SGHRS, CDR2 YFSETQ. CDR3 DNA sequence: TGCGCCAGCAGCTTGGGACACGACACAGATACGCAGTATTTT. Its protein product is CASSLGHDTDTQYF.

The V call is TRBV5-1, the J call TRBJ2-3, with 12 bases identical to TRBD2. The length of the CDR3 is 18 residues. In germline, CDR1 is SGHRS, CDR2 YFSETQ. V lost 3 bases to trimming and J lost 1 base; unmatched junction nucleotides: 9. CDR3 loop: CASSSSQTSGGGTDTQYF. In DNA, the CDR3 is TGCGCCAGCAGCTCCTCCCAGACTAGCGGGGGAGGCACAGATACGCAGTATTTT.

This clonotype appeared many times. The gene calls are TRBV12-3 or TRBV12-4 and TRBJ2-1, with TRBD2 identical over 14 bases. J lost 1 base, V lost 6 bases, and 8 bases had no gene match. The CDR3 totals 18 residues. CDR3 coding DNA: TGTGCCAGCAGCCAGGGACTAGCGGGGGTAGGATCCTACAATGAGCAGTTCTTC. Translating it yields CASSQGLAGVGSYNEQFF.

This chain uses TRBV29-1 with TRBJ1-5, with a weak D call TRBD1 (5 bases). V dropped 6 bases and J dropped 15 bases, with 18 bases sitting between them. The CDR3 has 11 amino acids. Germline V lookup: CDR1 SQVTM, CDR2 ANQGSEA. CDR3 in amino acids: CSVAAGGGRHF. CDR3 bases: TGCAGCGTCGCCGCTGGGGGTGGACGGCATTTT.

The J gene is TRBJ1-5, the V gene TRBV6-2 or TRBV6-3, with TRBD1 as a possible D gene (5 bases). The CDR3 is 18 residues long. In germline, CDR1 is MNHEY, CDR2 SVGEGT. Trimming took off 6 bases at V and 0 bases at J, with 21 bases between the two ends. CDR3 sequence: CASSAGAPTPYSNQPQHF. The CDR3 DNA sequence: TGTGCCAGCAGCGCTGGGGCACCGACACCATATAGCAATCAGCCCCAGCATTTT.

This clonotype occurred a few times. The V and J genes are TRBV7-3 and TRBJ2-2; 11 bases are shared with TRBD1. The CDR3 is 14 amino acids. Germline-derived CDR1 and CDR2 are SGHTA and FQGTGA. V lost 5 bases, J lost 8 bases, and 4 bases stayed unmatched. CDR3 DNA sequence: TGTGCCAGCAGCCTGGACAGGGGGCCAGGGGAGCTGTTTTTT. It codes for CASSLDRGPGELFF.

This clonotype has more than one count but fewer than ten. This sequence joins TRBV4-2 and TRBJ2-1; 7 bases match TRBD1. The CDR3 spans 17 residues. Trimming removed 0 bases from V and 14 bases from J; junction bases left unmatched: 19. Germline loops: CDR1 LGHNA, CDR2 YNFKEQ. The DNA for the CDR3 is TGTGCCAGCAGCCAAGACTTTAACAGGGGTTATCTTAATGAAAAGTTCTTC. Translating it yields CASSQDFNRGYLNEKFF.